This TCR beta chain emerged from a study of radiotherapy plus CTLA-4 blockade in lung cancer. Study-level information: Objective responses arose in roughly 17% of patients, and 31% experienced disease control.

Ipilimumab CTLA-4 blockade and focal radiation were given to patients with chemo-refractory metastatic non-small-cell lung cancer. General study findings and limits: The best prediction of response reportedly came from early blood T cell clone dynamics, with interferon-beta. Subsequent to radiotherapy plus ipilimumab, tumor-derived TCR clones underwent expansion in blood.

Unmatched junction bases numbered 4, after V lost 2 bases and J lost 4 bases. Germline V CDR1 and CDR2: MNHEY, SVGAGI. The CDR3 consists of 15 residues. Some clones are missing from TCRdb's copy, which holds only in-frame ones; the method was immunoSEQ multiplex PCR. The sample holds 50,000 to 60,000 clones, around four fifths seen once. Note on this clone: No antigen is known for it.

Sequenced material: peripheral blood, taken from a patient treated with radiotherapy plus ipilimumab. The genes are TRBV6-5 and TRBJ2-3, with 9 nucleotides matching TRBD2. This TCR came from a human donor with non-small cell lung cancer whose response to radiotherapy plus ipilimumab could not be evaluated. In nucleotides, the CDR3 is TGTGCCAGCAGTTACCGGCGGGGGGGGTCAGATACGCAGTATTTT. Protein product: CASSYRRGGSDTQYF.